This T cell receptor (beta chain) is from a study of T cells in Graves' hyperthyroidism and ophthalmopathy. About the research overall: At the time of initial diagnosis and before any treatment, peripheral blood was collected.

This clonotype was recorded at least ten times. Its target is not known. Study-level points and caveats: Appearing also in blood were most of the thyroid clonotypes expanded above 0.001.

Germline V gives CDR1 SEHNR, CDR2 FQNEAQ (reference sequence). The CDR3 is 17 residues long. The V end lost 2 bases, the J end lost 2 bases, and 19 bases lay between the germline ends. Researchers amplified the TCR beta CDR3 regions from RNA transcripts. In the first-round RT-PCR of the TCR CDR3, the HTBI primer set was used. TCRdb re-called the multiplex PCR reads through MiXCR, storing one row per CDR3 protein. This sample carries 370,000 or so distinct CDR3 sequences, 15% to 17% of them seen once, and the ten largest clones take 28%. PBMCs were sourced from 9 to 10 ml fresh peripheral blood. This receptor was obtained from a woman aged 18-29 years with Graves' hyperthyroidism that later progressed to Graves' ophthalmopathy. This rearrangement joins TRBV7-9 to TRBJ2-7, with a tentative D call TRBD1 (6 bases). Sequenced material: blood. The CDR3 region is CASSLYPGQQPPYEQYF. For the CDR3, the DNA is TGTGCCAGCAGCTTATACCCCGGACAGCAGCCTCCCTACGAGCAGTACTTC.